The clone carrying this TCR beta chain was counted a single time. Original methodology: From reference gene primer amplification, estimates of nucleated cell counts were derived. Profiled with immunoSEQ multiplex PCR; TCRdb holds only in-frame clones, not every one. That table supplies the V and J calls and clone size; D and trimming were determined from the DNA. The sample includes about 200,000 clones, around 85% of them seen just once. Participants had their cohort set by participant-reported clinical history. Either two negative PCRs, clearance, or symptom resolution qualified Cohort 3 donors as recovered. The data were obtained in a study of blood T cell repertoires in COVID-19. Overall study: Nucleic acid was either cDNA or gDNA, and it came from T cells, B-cell-depleted T cells, or PBMCs.

V lost 6 bases to trimming and J lost 4 bases, with 15 bases between them. Germline lookup yields CDR1 MNHEY and CDR2 SVGAGI. The CDR3 contains 14 residues. Material for sequencing was PBMCs or T cells enriched from blood (not recorded which). The chain joins TRBV6-5 to TRBJ1-1; D gene unclear. This TCR was sampled from a man aged 35 to 55 who had recovered from COVID-19. CDR3: CASRIEVLSTEAFF. For the CDR3, the DNA is TGTGCCAGCAGAATAGAGGTTTTGAGCACTGAAGCTTTCTTT.